Each of the 19 T cell receptor beta chains below was sequenced from the same sample in a study of early T cells in non-severe SARS-CoV-2 infection. TCRdb processed the 5' RACE reads anew with MiXCR; each CDR3 protein has one entry. The table has tens of thousands of distinct CDR3 sequences, 6% to 7% seen once; the top ten hold under 25%. The source material was whole blood, sampled at baseline. These receptors were taken from an adult who was a healthcare worker with PCR-confirmed SARS-CoV-2 infection or an uninfected control (not recorded which).

This clonotype was picked up many times. CDR3 coding DNA: TGTGCCAGCAGTGACTGGGACAATCAGCCCCAGCATTTT. Its protein is CASSDWDNQPQHF. The genes are TRBV2 and TRBJ1-5; D not certain. This CDR3 is 13 amino acids long. V gave up 3 bases and J gave up 3 bases, with 6 bases separating them. Per the germline V gene, CDR1 is SNHLY and CDR2 is FYNNEI. The full variable domain, with the rest looked up from reference TRBV2 and TRBJ1-5, is EPEVTQTPSHQVTQMGQEVILRCVPISNHLYFYWYRQILGQKVEFLVSFYNNEISEKSEIFDDQFSVERPDGSNFTLKIRSTKLEDSAMYFCASSDWDNQPQHFGDGTRLSIL.

This clonotype turned up a few times. The V call is TRBV9, the J call TRBJ2-3; 8 bases line up with TRBD2. The CDR3 sequence is 17 residues long. In germline, CDR1 is SGDLS, CDR2 YYNGEE. With 0 bases clipped from V and 2 bases from J, the junction kept 8 bases outside the gene matches. CDR3 coding DNA: TGTGCCAGCAGCGTAGTCGGGGGGGCGTCACCCACAGATACGCAGTATTTT. It codes for CASSVVGGASPTDTQYF.

This clonotype occurred many times. V gene TRBV4-1 combines with J gene TRBJ1-1; the D is unclear. The CDR3 totals 14 residues. Germline lookup yields CDR1 MGHRA and CDR2 YSYEKL. Trimming stripped 5 bases from V and 1 base from J, with 11 bases between. The CDR3 region has the DNA TGCGCCAGCAGCGGCCCCTTGAAGAACACTGAAGCTTTCTTT. It is translated as CASSGPLKNTEAFF.

This clonotype has at least ten counts. The rearrangement uses TRBV30 and TRBJ2-1, with 8 bases lining up with TRBD2. The V gene end was trimmed by 2 bases and the J gene end by 0 bases; junction bases not matched to a gene: 18. The CDR3 spans 20 residues. In germline, CDR1 is GTSNPN, CDR2 SVGIG (reference sequence). CDR3 region: CAWSHPGGISTKSSYNEQFF. The DNA for the CDR3 is TGTGCCTGGAGTCACCCGGGAGGGATAAGCACCAAAAGCTCCTACAATGAGCAGTTCTTC. Together with reference TRBV30 and TRBJ2-1, the CDR3 gives the full variable domain: SQTIHQWPATLVQPVGSPLSLECTVEGTSNPNLYWYRQAAGRGLQLLFYSVGIGQISSEVPQNLSASRPQDRQFILSSKKLLLSDSGFYLCAWSHPGGISTKSSYNEQFFGPGTRLTVL.

This clonotype was recorded many times. This rearrangement joins TRBV6-4 to TRBJ2-3, with 7 bases that match TRBD2. Germline V gene sequence: CDR1 MRHNA, CDR2 SNTAGT. This CDR3 comprises 15 residues. The ends lost 4 bases at V and 3 bases at J; junction bases unmatched: 7. The CDR3 spells CASSAGGGPTDTQYF. The CDR3, as DNA: TGTGCCAGCAGTGCTGGCGGGGGTCCGACAGATACGCAGTATTTT.

In this sample, this clonotype turned up many times. CDR3 residues: CASSSFPSRLTHQPQHF. In DNA, the CDR3 is TGTGCCAGCAGTTCCTTCCCTAGCCGCCTCACCCATCAGCCCCAGCATTTT. The gene calls are TRBV6-5 and TRBJ1-5; D unclear. Per germline, CDR1 MNHEY and CDR2 SVGAGI. V was shortened by 4 bases and J by 5 bases, with 21 bases between the two germline ends. The CDR3 has 17 amino acids.

This clonotype occurred many times. The V gene is TRBV15, the J gene TRBJ2-7; D may be TRBD2 (6 bases). Germline loops: CDR1 LNHNV, CDR2 YYDKDF (reference sequence). V was cut by 0 bases and J by 6 bases, with 15 bases left in between. The CDR3 consists of 15 residues. Written as DNA, the CDR3 is TGTGCCACCAGCAGAGATGAAGGTGCGCGGGGCGAGCAGTACTTC. It encodes CATSRDEGARGEQYF.

This clonotype was observed many times. The chain has TRBV4-1 and TRBJ2-1; TRBD1 is a possible D gene (6 bases). The V gene's germline CDR1 is MGHRA and CDR2 YSYEKL. The V gene lost 5 bases and the J gene lost 5 bases, with 10 bases spanning the gap. The CDR3 is 13 residues long. The CDR3 region has the DNA TGCGCCAGCAGCTATGGGGGCGACAATGAGCAGTTCTTC. Protein product: CASSYGGDNEQFF.

This clonotype was detected many times. CDR3: CASSQVGRATEAFF. The CDR3 bases are TGCGCCAGCAGCCAAGTTGGCAGGGCTACTGAAGCTTTCTTT. This chain uses TRBV4-3 with TRBJ1-1; D possibly corresponds to TRBD1 (5 bases). The CDR3 loop spans 14 amino acids. Germline assignment: CDR1 LGHNA and CDR2 YSLEER. Deletions cut 1 base from V and 5 bases from J, with 11 bases between.

This clonotype was seen a few times. This rearrangement joins TRBV6-2 or TRBV6-3 to TRBJ2-5, with D perhaps TRBD1 (5 bases). Germline-derived CDR1 and CDR2 are MNHEY and SVGEGT. This CDR3 contains 16 residues. V was pared by 2 bases and J by 1 base, with 14 bases between. CDR3 sequence reads: CASSYNRRQPQETQYF. The CDR3 bases are TGTGCCAGCAGTTACAATCGGCGACAGCCCCAAGAGACCCAGTACTTC.

This clonotype has a handful of counts. V gene TRBV7-2 combines with J gene TRBJ1-3; no clear D gene. Trimming pared 5 bases from V and 6 bases from J, leaving 17 bases between. The CDR3 length is 15 residues. Per the germline V gene, CDR1 is SGHTA and CDR2 is FQGNSA. In DNA form, the CDR3 reads TGTGCCAGCAGCGGACGACTCTATGGGAAAAACACCATATATTTT. This sequence encodes CASSGRLYGKNTIYF.

This clonotype was counted ten times or more. The gene calls are TRBV24-1 and TRBJ2-3; TRBD1 matches 7 bases. The CDR3 runs 15 residues. The germline CDR1 and CDR2 sequences are KGHDR and SFDVKD. V lost 4 bases to trimming and J lost 0 bases; unmatched junction nucleotides: 3. As DNA, the CDR3 is TGTGCCACCAGTGACCCGGGACAGAGCACAGATACGCAGTATTTT. This encodes CATSDPGQSTDTQYF.

This clonotype has at least ten counts. The rearrangement uses TRBV2 and TRBJ2-1; TRBD1 matches at 9 bases. The J segment lost 6 bases and the V segment lost 7 bases, leaving 7 bases of the junction unmatched. Germline lookup yields CDR1 SNHLY and CDR2 FYNNEI. This CDR3 has 14 residues. This CDR3 reads CASNRQGELNEQFF. The DNA for the CDR3 is TGTGCCAGCAATAGACAGGGGGAACTCAATGAGCAGTTCTTC. The variable domain in full, completed from reference TRBV2 and TRBJ2-1, reads EPEVTQTPSHQVTQMGQEVILRCVPISNHLYFYWYRQILGQKVEFLVSFYNNEISEKSEIFDDQFSVERPDGSNFTLKIRSTKLEDSAMYFCASNRQGELNEQFFGPGTRLTVL.

The sample holds a few counts of this clonotype. The chain recombines TRBV6-1 with TRBJ2-1, with 8 nucleotides matching TRBD1. CDR1 MNHNS and CDR2 SASEGT come from the germline V gene. V lost 6 bases and J lost 6; bases outside the gene matches: 4. The CDR3 consists of 13 residues. CDR3 DNA sequence: TGTGCCAGCAGCGGGACAGGCCCCAATGAGCAGTTCTTC. Protein: CASSGTGPNEQFF.

The sample holds many counts of this clonotype. The rearrangement uses TRBV20-1 and TRBJ2-1; 11 bases agree with TRBD2. Unmatched junction bases numbered 12, after V lost 5 bases and J lost 9 bases. The CDR3 loop spans 15 amino acids. Germline loops: CDR1 DFQATT, CDR2 SNEGSKA (reference sequence). Here the CDR3 reads CSARSYGLAGGEQFF. The DNA of the CDR3 is TGCAGTGCTCGCTCCTACGGACTAGCGGGCGGTGAGCAGTTCTTC.

This clonotype was recorded many times. The chain joins TRBV20-1 to TRBJ2-3; tentatively, D is TRBD1 (6 bases). The CDR3 totals 19 residues. From germline, CDR1 is DFQATT and CDR2 SNEGSKA (reference sequence). The V end was cut by 0 bases, the J end by 4 bases, with 26 bases between. The CDR3 coding sequence is TGCAGTGCTAGAGATTGGGGGCTTCCGGGTCCAAAGGGTCCAGATACGCAGTATTTT. It encodes CSARDWGLPGPKGPDTQYF.

This clonotype was observed many times. Written as DNA, the CDR3 is TGCGCCAGCCTTAGTAATAGCGGGTCGAGGTACAATGAGCAGTTCTTC. This encodes CASLSNSGSRYNEQFF. The chain uses TRBV5-1 and TRBJ2-1, with 7 bases that match TRBD2. The germline gives CDR1 SGHRS, CDR2 YFSETQ. J was trimmed by 4 bases and V by 7 bases; bases with no gene match: 14. The length of the CDR3 is 16 residues. The full variable domain, its missing parts supplied by reference TRBV5-1 and TRBJ2-1, is KAGVTQTPRYLIKTRGQQVTLSCSPISGHRSVSWYQQTPGQGLQFLFEYFSETQRNKGNFPGRFSGRQFSNSRSEMNVSTLELGDSALYLCASLSNSGSRYNEQFFGPGTRLTVL.

V gene TRBV12-3 or TRBV12-4 combines with J gene TRBJ2-1; 9 bases are shared with TRBD2. V lost 7 bases, J lost 5 bases, and 9 bases stayed unmatched. The CDR3 runs to 15 residues. CDR3 amino acids: CASTRGSGRNNEQFF. The CDR3 region has the DNA TGTGCCAGCACGAGGGGGAGCGGGAGGAACAATGAGCAGTTCTTC.

The sample holds many counts of this clonotype. This rearrangement joins TRBV4-1 to TRBJ2-7, with TRBD1 matching over 10 bases. This CDR3 region has 14 residues. Germline V gene lookup returns CDR1 MGHRA and CDR2 YSYEKL. Germline trimming cut 1 base from V and 4 bases from J; bases unmatched to any gene: 1. CDR3 sequence: CASSQVGQGYEQYF. As DNA, the CDR3 is TGCGCCAGCAGCCAAGTGGGACAGGGGTACGAGCAGTACTTC.